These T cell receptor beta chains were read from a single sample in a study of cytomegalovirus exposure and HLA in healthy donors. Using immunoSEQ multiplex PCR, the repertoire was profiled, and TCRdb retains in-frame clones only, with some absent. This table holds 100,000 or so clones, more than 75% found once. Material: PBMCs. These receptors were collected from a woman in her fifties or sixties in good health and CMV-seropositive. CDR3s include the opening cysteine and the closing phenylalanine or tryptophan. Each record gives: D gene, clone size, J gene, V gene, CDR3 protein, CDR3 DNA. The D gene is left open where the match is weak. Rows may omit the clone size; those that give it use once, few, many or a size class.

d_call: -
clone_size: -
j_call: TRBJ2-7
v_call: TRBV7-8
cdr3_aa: CASSRGGARTSSEQYF
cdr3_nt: TGTGCCAGCAGCCGAGGGGGGGCAAGGACCTCTAGCGAGCAGTACTTC

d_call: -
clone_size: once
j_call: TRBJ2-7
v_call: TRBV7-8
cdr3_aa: CASGQSSYEQYF
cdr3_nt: TGTGCCAGTGGACAGAGCTCCTACGAGCAGTACTTC

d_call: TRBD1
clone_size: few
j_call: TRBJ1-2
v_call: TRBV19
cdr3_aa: CASILQGGAGAGYTF
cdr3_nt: TGTGCCAGTATTTTACAGGGGGGCGCGGGAGCTGGCTACACCTTC

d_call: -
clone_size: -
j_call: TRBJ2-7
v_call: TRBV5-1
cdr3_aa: CASSSESGAYEQYF
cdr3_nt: TGCGCCAGCAGCTCCGAGAGCGGTGCCTACGAGCAGTACTTC

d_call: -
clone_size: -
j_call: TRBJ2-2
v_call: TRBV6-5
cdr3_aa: CASSYSTGNTGELFF
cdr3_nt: TGTGCCAGCAGTTACTCGACAGGCAACACCGGGGAGCTGTTTTTT

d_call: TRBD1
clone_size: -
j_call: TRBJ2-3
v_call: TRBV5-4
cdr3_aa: CASSLATGPLPDTQYF
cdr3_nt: TGTGCCAGCAGCTTGGCGACAGGGCCCCTTCCAGATACGCAGTATTTT

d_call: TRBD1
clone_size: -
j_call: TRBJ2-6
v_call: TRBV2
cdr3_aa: CASSSQQGARGANVLTF
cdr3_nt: TGTGCCAGCAGTTCACAACAGGGGGCGAGAGGGGCCAACGTCCTGACTTTC

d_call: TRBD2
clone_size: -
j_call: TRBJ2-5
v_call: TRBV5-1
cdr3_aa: CASSPGGTVEETQYF
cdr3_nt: TGCGCCAGCAGCCCGGGGGGGACCGTAGAAGAGACCCAGTACTTC

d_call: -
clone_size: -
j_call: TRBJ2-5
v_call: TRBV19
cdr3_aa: CASSRAGAGGETQYF
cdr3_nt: TGTGCCAGTAGTCGAGCAGGGGCTGGAGGAGAGACCCAGTACTTC

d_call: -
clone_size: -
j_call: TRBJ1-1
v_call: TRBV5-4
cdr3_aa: CASSSPPWGENTEAFF
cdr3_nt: TGTGCCAGCAGCTCTCCTCCGTGGGGGGAGAACACTGAAGCTTTCTTT

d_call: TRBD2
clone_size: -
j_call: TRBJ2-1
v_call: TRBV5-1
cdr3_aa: CASSSSLAGHNEQFF
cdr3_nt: TGCGCCAGCAGCTCAAGTCTAGCGGGGCACAATGAGCAGTTCTTC

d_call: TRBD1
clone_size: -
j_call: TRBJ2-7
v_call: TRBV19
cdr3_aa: CASRSTGGPTSREQYF
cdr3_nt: TGTGCCAGTAGGAGTACAGGGGGTCCCACCTCGCGGGAGCAGTACTTC

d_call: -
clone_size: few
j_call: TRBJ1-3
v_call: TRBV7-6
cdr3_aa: CASSSTGNTIYF
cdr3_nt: TGTGCCAGCAGCTCGACAGGAAACACCATATATTTT

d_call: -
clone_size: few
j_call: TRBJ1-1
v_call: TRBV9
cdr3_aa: CASSVVGANTEAFF
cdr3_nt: TGTGCCAGCAGCGTAGTGGGGGCGAACACTGAAGCTTTCTTT

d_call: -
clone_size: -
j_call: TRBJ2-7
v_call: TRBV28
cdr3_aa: CASNHLGDSHGEQYF
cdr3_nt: TGTGCCAGCAATCACCTGGGGGACTCCCATGGGGAGCAGTACTTC

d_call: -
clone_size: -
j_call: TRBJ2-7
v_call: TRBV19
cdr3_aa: CASSIAAGPYYEQYF
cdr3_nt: TGTGCCAGTAGTATAGCGGCAGGGCCGTACTACGAGCAGTACTTC

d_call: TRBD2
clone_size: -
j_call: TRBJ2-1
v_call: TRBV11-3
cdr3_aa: CASSFSSGSWGYNEQFF
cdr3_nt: TGTGCCAGCAGCTTCTCTAGCGGGAGTTGGGGATACAATGAGCAGTTCTTC

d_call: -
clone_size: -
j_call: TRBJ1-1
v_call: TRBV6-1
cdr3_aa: CASSRVEAFF
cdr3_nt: TGTGCCAGCAGTCGGGTCGAAGCTTTCTTT

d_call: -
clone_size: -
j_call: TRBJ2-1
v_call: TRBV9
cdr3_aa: CASSVGDNEQFF
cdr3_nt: TGTGCCAGCAGCGTGGGAGACAATGAGCAGTTCTTC

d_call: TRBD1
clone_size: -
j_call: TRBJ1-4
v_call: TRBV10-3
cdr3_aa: CAIRNGTGWGIANEKLFF
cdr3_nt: TGTGCCATCAGGAACGGGACAGGGTGGGGTATAGCTAATGAAAAACTGTTTTTT

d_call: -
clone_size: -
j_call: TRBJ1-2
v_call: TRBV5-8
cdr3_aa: CASSWAIGRRDGYTF
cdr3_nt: TGTGCCAGCAGCTGGGCTATCGGAAGGAGGGATGGCTACACCTTC

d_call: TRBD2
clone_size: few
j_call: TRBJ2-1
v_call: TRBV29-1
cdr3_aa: CSVEGGTREGEQFF
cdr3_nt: TGCAGCGTTGAGGGGGGGACTAGGGAGGGTGAGCAGTTCTTC

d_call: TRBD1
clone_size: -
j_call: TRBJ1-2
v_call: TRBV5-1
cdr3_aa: CASRDSDYGYTF
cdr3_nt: TGCGCCAGCCGGGACAGCGACTATGGCTACACCTTC

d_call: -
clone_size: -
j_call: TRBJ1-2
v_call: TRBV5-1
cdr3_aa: CASRGEVNYGYTF
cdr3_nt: TGCGCCAGCAGAGGGGAAGTGAACTATGGCTACACCTTC

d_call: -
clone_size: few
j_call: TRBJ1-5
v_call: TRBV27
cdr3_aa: CASSPGVLNQPQHF
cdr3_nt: TGTGCCAGCAGCCCGGGGGTTCTCAATCAGCCCCAGCATTTT

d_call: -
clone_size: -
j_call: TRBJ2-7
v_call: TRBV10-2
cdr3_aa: CASSDGRTQGTYEQYF
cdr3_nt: TGCGCCAGCAGTGACGGAAGAACACAGGGCACCTACGAGCAGTACTTC

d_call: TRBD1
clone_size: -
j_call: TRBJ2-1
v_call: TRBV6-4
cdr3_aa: CASSLTGKWDNEQFF
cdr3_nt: TGTGCCAGCAGCTTGACAGGGAAATGGGACAATGAGCAGTTCTTC

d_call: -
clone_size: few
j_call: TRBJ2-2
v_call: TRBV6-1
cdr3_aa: CASTEGSDTGELFF
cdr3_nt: TGTGCCAGCACGGAGGGATCGGACACCGGGGAGCTGTTTTTT

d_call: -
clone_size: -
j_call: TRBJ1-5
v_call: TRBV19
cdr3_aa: CASSGVGAQPQHF
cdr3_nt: TGTGCCAGCTCAGGGGTTGGGGCCCAGCCCCAGCATTTT

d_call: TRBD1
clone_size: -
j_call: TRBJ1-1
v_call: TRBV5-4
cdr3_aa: CASKFQGARDTEAFF
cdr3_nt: TGTGCCAGCAAGTTCCAGGGGGCGCGGGACACTGAAGCTTTCTTT

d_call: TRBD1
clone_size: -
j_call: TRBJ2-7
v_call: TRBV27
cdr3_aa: CASSSGGREQYF
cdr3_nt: TGTGCCAGCAGTTCAGGGGGACGCGAGCAGTACTTC

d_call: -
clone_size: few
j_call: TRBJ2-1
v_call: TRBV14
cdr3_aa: CASSGRGAVWHNEQFF
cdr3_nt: TGTGCCAGCAGCGGAAGAGGAGCGGTTTGGCACAATGAGCAGTTCTTC

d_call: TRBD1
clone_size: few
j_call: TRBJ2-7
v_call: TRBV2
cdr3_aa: CASSLPQGVTYEQYF
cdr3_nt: TGTGCCAGCAGTTTACCGCAGGGGGTTACCTACGAGCAGTACTTC

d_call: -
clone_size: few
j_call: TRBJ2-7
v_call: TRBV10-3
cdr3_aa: CAISESQGGEQYF
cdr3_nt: TGTGCCATCAGTGAGTCGCAGGGTGGCGAGCAGTACTTC

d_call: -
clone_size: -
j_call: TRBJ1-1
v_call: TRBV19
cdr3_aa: CASSISDSLNTEAFF
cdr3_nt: TGTGCCAGTAGTATCTCGGACAGCTTGAACACTGAAGCTTTCTTT